Reported below is one TCR beta chain. Assay: immunoSEQ multiplex PCR; the TCRdb copy retains only in-frame clones and omits some. The table has 250,000 to 300,000 clones, around nine tenths seen once. The CDR3 extends over 17 amino acids. Germline CDR1 reads MNHEY; CDR2 reads SMNVEV (reference sequence). V lost 3 bases to trimming and J lost 4 bases; unmatched junction nucleotides: 11. This record belongs to a study of blood T cell repertoires in COVID-19. Study information: Some COVID-19 samples were acute and others convalescent; all came from the United States, Italy and Spain. PBMCs, B-cell-depleted T cells, or T cells provided the cDNA or gDNA that made up the material.

The receptor was derived from a man aged 45 to 65 with acute or convalescent COVID-19. The chain is built from TRBV27 and TRBJ1-5; 8 bases are shared with TRBD1. Sequencing was performed on peripheral blood. The CDR3 reads CASSLAGLRTGNQPQHF. CDR3 sequence (DNA): TGTGCCAGCAGTTTGGCTGGGTTGCGGACAGGGAATCAGCCCCAGCATTTT.